This TCR beta chain was sequenced for a study of T cells after yellow fever vaccination. Ten or more counts support this clonotype. TCRdb called the 5' RACE reads again in MiXCR, with one record for every CDR3 protein. The sample records over 45,000 distinct CDR3 sequences, around 7% being singletons. Germline loops: CDR1 LGHNA, CDR2 YSLEER. CDR3 length: 15 residues. V was clipped by 8 bases and J by 1 base, with 17 bases between them. This chain connects TRBV4-3 to TRBJ1-1; D ambiguous. This TCR came from a man between 18 and 35 years old who received the YFV17D yellow fever vaccine. Specimen: CD8+ T cells sorted from PBMCs, collected on the day of the first yellow fever vaccination. CDR3 sequence: CASFPSISANTEAFF. DNA of the CDR3: TGCGCCAGCTTTCCTTCGATCAGCGCGAACACTGAAGCTTTCTTT.